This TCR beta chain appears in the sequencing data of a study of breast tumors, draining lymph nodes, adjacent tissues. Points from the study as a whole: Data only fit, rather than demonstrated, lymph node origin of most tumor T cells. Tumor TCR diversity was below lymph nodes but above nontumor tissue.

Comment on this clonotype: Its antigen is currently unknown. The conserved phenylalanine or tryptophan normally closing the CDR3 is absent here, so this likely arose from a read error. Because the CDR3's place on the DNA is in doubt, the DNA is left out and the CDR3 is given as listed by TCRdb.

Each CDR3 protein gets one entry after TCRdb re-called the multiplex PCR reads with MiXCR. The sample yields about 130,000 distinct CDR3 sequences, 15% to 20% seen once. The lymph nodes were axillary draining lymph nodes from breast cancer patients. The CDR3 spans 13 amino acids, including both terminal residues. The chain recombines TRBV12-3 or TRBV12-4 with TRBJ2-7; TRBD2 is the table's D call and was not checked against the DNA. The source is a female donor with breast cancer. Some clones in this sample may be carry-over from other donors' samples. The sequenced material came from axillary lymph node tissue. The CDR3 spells CASTVGGYDERYL.